This T cell receptor beta chain was identified in a study of cytomegalovirus exposure and HLA in healthy donors. Study information: Clustering assigned 81% of the approximately 400 genotyped donors to the Caucasian-associated ancestry cluster. General study points: Accurate predictions that matched the HLA-A and HLA-B alleles of most subjects were reportedly made from TCR beta sequences.

About this clone itself: Its target is unknown.

V lost 0 bases to trimming and J lost 2 bases; unmatched junction nucleotides: 6. This CDR3 spans 17 amino acids. The germline gives CDR1 LGHNA, CDR2 YNFKEQ. Primers included in the PCR were 60 Vbeta and 13 Jbeta primers. The method was immunoSEQ multiplex PCR; TCRdb's version includes in-frame clones alone and lacks a portion of them. The data hold 160,000 or so clones, with around 86% observed a single time. The chain joins TRBV4-2 to TRBJ2-7; 11 nucleotides match TRBD2. This TCR came from a man between 45 and 60 years old in good health and CMV-seropositive. Material: PBMCs. The CDR3, as DNA: TGTGCCAGCAGCCAAGATCCACTAGCGGGGGCCACCTACGAGCAGTACTTC. Protein product: CASSQDPLAGATYEQYF.